This is a list of T cell receptor beta chains from one sample in a study of T-cell memory formation after mild COVID-19. TCRdb re-called the 5' RACE reads with MiXCR, one entry per CDR3 protein. The data contain under 150,000 distinct CDR3 sequences, about a fifth of them singletons. The sample comprised PBMCs or a T cell subset sorted from them (not recorded which). Receptors were obtained from a young man who had mild COVID-19 (a few samples of this study predate the infection). Cell type and time point are not known. Each CDR3 is given with its conserved first and last residue. The D gene is left open where the match is weak. Clone sizes are given selectively: once, few, many, or a class where the clone is expanded.

J: TRBJ2-2; size: few; D: TRBD2; V: TRBV4-3; CDR3: CASSQDSGGPTGELFF; DNA: TGCGCCAGCAGCCAAGATTCGGGGGGGCCTACCGGGGAGCTGTTTTTT
J: TRBJ2-3; size: -; D: -; V: TRBV15; CDR3: CATSRAHPSTDTQYF; DNA: TGTGCCACCAGCAGAGCACACCCTAGCACAGATACGCAGTATTTT
J: TRBJ1-5; size: -; D: -; V: TRBV12-3/TRBV12-4; CDR3: CASVSGGSNQPQHF; DNA: TGTGCCAGCGTTAGCGGGGGGAGCAATCAGCCCCAGCATTTT
J: TRBJ2-5; size: few; D: -; V: TRBV7-9; CDR3: CASGVKETQYF; DNA: TGTGCCAGCGGTGTCAAAGAGACCCAGTACTTC
J: TRBJ1-2; size: few; D: -; V: TRBV6-5; CDR3: CASSYRYLSNYGYTF; DNA: TGTGCCAGCAGTTACAGATACTTATCTAACTATGGCTACACCTTC
J: TRBJ1-5; size: few; D: -; V: TRBV7-3; CDR3: CASSLTGGVGQPQHF; DNA: TGTGCCAGCAGCCTGACTGGGGGAGTCGGTCAGCCCCAGCATTTT
J: TRBJ1-6; size: few; D: -; V: TRBV7-2; CDR3: CASSPRSRGDNSPLHF; DNA: TGTGCCAGCAGCCCCCGCTCGAGGGGGGACAATTCACCCCTCCACTTT
J: TRBJ1-1; size: few; D: TRBD1; V: TRBV2; CDR3: CASRGTGEPEAFF; DNA: TGTGCCAGCAGGGGAACAGGGGAGCCTGAAGCTTTCTTT
J: TRBJ2-7; size: few; D: TRBD2; V: TRBV5-1; CDR3: CASSWMGLAYEQYF; DNA: TGCGCCAGCAGCTGGATGGGACTAGCCTACGAGCAGTACTTC
J: TRBJ1-5; size: few; D: -; V: TRBV9; CDR3: CASSVGGDNQPQHF; DNA: TGTGCCAGCAGCGTTGGAGGTGACAATCAGCCCCAGCATTTT
J: TRBJ1-4; size: once; D: -; V: TRBV7-9; CDR3: CASSSDEKLFF; DNA: TGTGCCAGCAGTTCCGATGAAAAACTGTTTTTT
J: TRBJ2-3; size: few; D: TRBD1; V: TRBV7-9; CDR3: CASSKMDRGSHTQYF; DNA: TGTGCCAGCAGTAAGATGGACAGGGGGTCCCATACGCAGTATTTT
J: TRBJ2-2; size: few; D: TRBD1; V: TRBV29-1; CDR3: CSAEGQAGGELFF; DNA: TGCAGCGCTGAGGGACAGGCGGGCGGGGAGCTGTTTTTT
J: TRBJ1-2; size: few; D: -; V: TRBV20-1; CDR3: CSARDMRSGLGYTF; DNA: TGCAGTGCTAGAGATATGCGGTCGGGGCTAGGCTACACCTTC
J: TRBJ1-3; size: -; D: TRBD1; V: TRBV7-8; CDR3: CASSHTTGAGNTIYF; DNA: TGTGCCAGCAGCCACACGACAGGGGCTGGAAACACCATATATTTT
J: TRBJ2-1; size: -; D: -; V: TRBV4-2; CDR3: CASSQGAPNEQFF; DNA: TGTGCCAGCAGCCAAGGGGCACCCAATGAGCAGTTCTTC
J: TRBJ2-2; size: -; D: -; V: TRBV6-6; CDR3: CASSSDGANTGELFF; DNA: TGTGCCAGCAGTTCGGACGGGGCAAACACCGGGGAGCTGTTTTTT
J: TRBJ2-2; size: few; D: -; V: TRBV3-1; CDR3: CASSYGTPAGELFF; DNA: TGTGCCAGCAGCTATGGGACGCCGGCCGGGGAGCTGTTTTTT
J: TRBJ2-7; size: few; D: TRBD1; V: TRBV4-3; CDR3: CASSPRQGVGEQYF; DNA: TGCGCCAGCAGCCCCAGACAGGGGGTAGGCGAGCAGTACTTC
J: TRBJ2-3; size: -; D: TRBD2; V: TRBV20-1; CDR3: CSARDGTAGGHTDTQYF; DNA: TGCAGTGCTAGAGATGGTACAGCGGGGGGCCATACAGATACGCAGTATTTT
J: TRBJ2-1; size: -; D: TRBD2; V: TRBV7-9; CDR3: CASRISGGTYNEQFF; DNA: TGTGCCAGCAGAATTAGCGGGGGAACCTACAATGAGCAGTTCTTC
J: TRBJ2-5; size: -; D: -; V: TRBV10-3; CDR3: CAISPDRPQETQYF; DNA: TGTGCCATCAGCCCAGATCGCCCCCAAGAGACCCAGTACTTC
J: TRBJ2-3; size: many; D: TRBD2; V: TRBV4-3; CDR3: CASSQYIGTSGEDTQYF; DNA: TGCGCCAGCAGCCAATACATTGGGACTAGCGGGGAAGATACGCAGTATTTT
J: TRBJ2-5; size: -; D: TRBD2; V: TRBV6-2/TRBV6-3; CDR3: CASSSGLAGIGETQYF; DNA: TGTGCCAGCAGTTCTGGACTAGCGGGGATCGGAGAGACCCAGTACTTC
J: TRBJ2-5; size: -; D: -; V: TRBV6-2/TRBV6-3; CDR3: CASSYYRDDQETQYF; DNA: TGTGCCAGCAGTTACTACAGAGATGATCAAGAGACCCAGTACTTC
J: TRBJ2-3; size: -; D: TRBD2; V: TRBV15; CDR3: CATSRGRSGGATDTQYF; DNA: TGTGCCACCAGCAGAGGAAGGTCGGGGGGGGCCACAGATACGCAGTATTTT
J: TRBJ1-4; size: few; D: -; V: TRBV28; CDR3: CASSFSFQGNEKLFF; DNA: TGTGCCAGCAGTTTTTCTTTCCAGGGGAATGAAAAACTGTTTTTT
J: TRBJ2-1; size: -; D: -; V: TRBV11-3; CDR3: CASSSRAGDEQFF; DNA: TGTGCCAGCAGTTCTAGGGCCGGGGATGAGCAGTTCTTC
J: TRBJ2-3; size: few; D: TRBD2; V: TRBV29-1; CDR3: CSVDAADLAGGRGTDTQYF; DNA: TGCAGCGTTGACGCCGCTGACCTAGCGGGGGGGCGGGGCACAGATACGCAGTATTTT
J: TRBJ2-3; size: medium-sized; D: TRBD2; V: TRBV6-4; CDR3: CASSDSGGATDTQYF; DNA: TGTGCCAGCAGTGACAGCGGGGGGGCCACAGATACGCAGTATTTT
J: TRBJ2-7; size: few; D: -; V: TRBV4-3; CDR3: CASSPSRRTSYEQYF; DNA: TGCGCCAGCAGCCCCTCGCGACGGACCTCCTACGAGCAGTACTTC
J: TRBJ1-5; size: few; D: TRBD1; V: TRBV12-3/TRBV12-4; CDR3: CASSSSMDRAGNQPQHF; DNA: TGTGCCAGCAGTTCCTCCATGGACAGGGCTGGCAATCAGCCCCAGCATTTT
J: TRBJ1-1; size: few; D: -; V: TRBV19; CDR3: CASIIRDEAFF; DNA: TGTGCCAGTATTATACGGGACGAAGCTTTCTTT
J: TRBJ1-5; size: -; D: -; V: TRBV27; CDR3: CASSPARSNQPQHF; DNA: TGTGCCAGCAGTCCCGCCAGGAGCAATCAGCCCCAGCATTTT
J: TRBJ2-7; size: -; D: -; V: TRBV10-3; CDR3: CAITSGQGNSYEQYF; DNA: -
J: TRBJ2-1; size: many; D: -; V: TRBV7-2; CDR3: CASSLSDGNNEQFF; DNA: TGTGCCAGCAGCCTTTCGGACGGAAACAATGAGCAGTTCTTC
J: TRBJ1-5; size: -; D: -; V: TRBV6-5; CDR3: CASWQPQHF; DNA: TGTGCCAGTTGGCAGCCCCAGCATTTT
J: TRBJ2-7; size: -; D: TRBD2; V: TRBV7-8; CDR3: CASSPNAGGVSIYEQYF; DNA: TGTGCCAGCAGCCCAAACGCGGGAGGGGTAAGCATCTACGAGCAGTACTTC